These 24 T cell receptor beta chains were all obtained from the same sample, sequenced in a study of blood T cell repertoires in COVID-19. The method was immunoSEQ multiplex PCR; TCRdb's version includes in-frame clones alone and lacks a portion of them. The data hold roughly 350,000 clones, with 85% observed a single time. Sequencing was performed on peripheral blood. These receptors all stem from a woman aged 18-29 years with acute or convalescent COVID-19.

In its sample, this clone was seen once. The V and J genes are TRBV5-4 and TRBJ1-1; 10 nucleotides match TRBD1. This CDR3 region has 15 residues. Germline V gene sequence: CDR1 SGHNT, CDR2 YYREEE (reference sequence). The J segment lost 4 bases and the V segment lost 4 bases, leaving 7 bases of the junction unmatched. The CDR3 is CASSPTGGAGTEAFF. The CDR3, as DNA: TGTGCCAGCAGCCCGACAGGGGGCGCGGGCACTGAAGCTTTCTTT.

The chain employs TRBV27 and TRBJ2-7; D is uncertain. Germline V lookup: CDR1 MNHEY, CDR2 SMNVEV (reference sequence). This CDR3 contains 13 residues. Trimming shortened V by 3 bases and J by 5 bases, and 11 bases separated the two germline ends. The chain's CDR3 is CASSLRSADEQYF. CDR3 nucleotides: TGTGCCAGCAGTTTGAGGTCAGCCGACGAGCAGTACTTC.

The rearrangement joins TRBV29-1 to TRBJ2-5, with TRBD1 matching over 9 bases. Losses at the gene ends were 7 bases for V and 5 bases for J; bases not matched to a gene: 5. The CDR3 extends over 12 amino acids. Germline values: CDR1 SQVTM, CDR2 ANQGSEA. CDR3 protein: CSGMTGGETQYF. The DNA for the CDR3 is TGCAGCGGTATGACAGGGGGGGAGACCCAGTACTTC.

The V call is TRBV6-5, the J call TRBJ2-7; 14 nucleotides line up with TRBD2. The V segment lost 2 bases and the J segment 3 bases; nucleotides outside the gene matches: 3. This CDR3 region has 16 residues. CDR1 is MNHEY, CDR2 SVGAGI, per germline. CDR3 nucleotides: TGTGCCAGCAGTTACCTAGGGACTAGCGGGGGCTACGAGCAGTACTTC. Amino acids: CASSYLGTSGGYEQYF.

V and J are TRBV6-4 and TRBJ1-6, with TRBD1 matching over 8 bases. CDR1 is MRHNA and CDR2 is SNTAGT in the germline V gene. The CDR3 is 17 amino acids. V dropped 0 bases and J dropped 8; count of bases not matched to a gene: 9. The CDR3 coding sequence is TGTGCCAGCAGTGACTCGATGACAGGGGCTTTGGATTCACCCCTCCACTTT. This encodes CASSDSMTGALDSPLHF.

V and J are TRBV10-1 and TRBJ1-4; 11 nucleotides align to TRBD1. Germline CDR1 reads WNHNN; CDR2 reads SYGVQD (reference sequence). V shed 9 bases and J 7 bases; nucleotides not matched to a gene: 7. The CDR3 consists of 14 residues. CDR3 sequence: CASFPGQGVEKLFF. Here the CDR3 DNA reads TGCGCCAGTTTCCCGGGACAGGGGGTTGAAAAACTGTTTTTT.

This clone was seen only once. Other nucleotide sequences in the sample specify the same CDR3. The chain is built from TRBV4-1 and TRBJ2-7; 12 bases match TRBD2. Germline trimming cut 4 bases from V and 2 bases from J; bases unmatched to any gene: 3. The germline V gene encodes CDR1 MGHRA and CDR2 YSYEKL. The CDR3 has 15 amino acids. CDR3 in amino acids: CASSPLAGGPYEQYF. As DNA, the CDR3 is TGCGCCAGCAGCCCGCTAGCGGGAGGGCCCTACGAGCAGTACTTC.

V usage is TRBV3-1 (or the pseudogene TRBV3-2) and J usage is TRBJ2-3; D is perhaps TRBD2 (5 bases). The length of the CDR3 is 13 residues. V gave up 6 bases and J gave up 2 bases, with 9 bases separating them. Germline CDR1 is LGHDT and CDR2 is YNNKEL (reference sequence). The CDR3 DNA is TGTGCCAGCAGTCGGGATTTCACAGATACGCAGTATTTT. Its protein product is CASSRDFTDTQYF.

The gene calls are TRBV19 and TRBJ2-7; D might be TRBD1 (5 bases). Germline V gene data show CDR1 as LNHDA and CDR2 as SQIVND (reference sequence). The CDR3 contains 15 residues. Trimming cost V 3 bases and J 2 bases, with 14 bases left between them. The CDR3 sequence is CASSISGIVTYEQYF. The CDR3 region has the DNA TGTGCCAGTAGTATTTCAGGGATAGTAACCTACGAGCAGTACTTC.

This chain links TRBV3-1 (or the pseudogene TRBV3-2) with TRBJ2-7, with D hard to call. CDR3 size: 14 residues. The germline V and J ends were trimmed by 0 bases and 0 bases, with 6 bases remaining between them. Germline lookup yields CDR1 LGHDT and CDR2 YNNKEL (reference sequence). CDR3 sequence (DNA): TGTGCCAGCAGCCAAGAACCGGGCTCCTACGAGCAGTACTTC. Translated, it gives CASSQEPGSYEQYF.

V gene TRBV13 combines with J gene TRBJ2-1; a possible D gene is TRBD1 (6 bases). CDR3 length: 14 residues. Germline-derived CDR1 and CDR2 are PRHDT and FYEKMQ (reference sequence). Trimming took off 0 bases at V and 7 bases at J, with 10 bases between the two ends. The CDR3 region is CASSLGRGGNEQFF. The CDR3 DNA follows: TGTGCCAGCAGCTTAGGCCGAGGGGGTAATGAGCAGTTCTTC.

V is TRBV2 and J is TRBJ2-1, with 15 bases aligning to TRBD2. CDR1 is SNHLY and CDR2 is FYNNEI in the germline V gene. The CDR3 runs to 14 residues. The V segment lost 6 bases and the J segment 8 bases; nucleotides outside the gene matches: 2. The CDR3 reads CASRRTSGGDEQFF. CDR3 nucleotides: TGTGCCAGCAGGAGGACTAGCGGGGGGGATGAGCAGTTCTTC.

The chain joins TRBV6-5 to TRBJ1-1, with a possible D match to TRBD1 (5 bases). Trimming left V 5 bases short and J 2 bases short, with 9 bases between. This CDR3 spans 13 amino acids. Germline values: CDR1 MNHEY, CDR2 SVGAGI. The CDR3 coding sequence is TGTGCCAGCAGTCTACAGGTCAACACTGAAGCTTTCTTT. Its protein is CASSLQVNTEAFF.

J is TRBJ1-5 and V is TRBV19; 7 bases are a match to TRBD1. The V segment lost 3 bases and the J segment 4 bases; nucleotides outside the gene matches: 6. This CDR3 contains 15 residues. Looked up from germline, CDR1 is LNHDA and CDR2 is SQIVND (reference sequence). CDR3 amino acids: CASSITTGRNQPQHF. The DNA of the CDR3 is TGTGCCAGTAGTATCACGACAGGGCGTAATCAGCCCCAGCATTTT.

This chain uses TRBV2 with TRBJ1-5, with D perhaps matching TRBD1 (6 bases). V shed 3 bases and J shed 2 bases, with 17 bases lying between them. This CDR3 is built from 17 residues. Germline assignment: CDR1 SNHLY and CDR2 FYNNEI. CDR3 DNA: TGTGCCAGCAGTGATTCGATCAGGGGCTATGGCAATCAGCCCCAGCATTTT. Amino acid sequence: CASSDSIRGYGNQPQHF. Variable domain in full (rest from reference TRBV2 and TRBJ1-5): EPEVTQTPSHQVTQMGQEVILRCVPISNHLYFYWYRQILGQKVEFLVSFYNNEISEKSEIFDDQFSVERPDGSNFTLKIRSTKLEDSAMYFCASSDSIRGYGNQPQHFGDGTRLSIL.

The gene calls are TRBV27 and TRBJ1-5; TRBD1 aligns across 11 bases. Germline V gene sequence: CDR1 MNHEY, CDR2 SMNVEV (reference sequence). The CDR3 loop spans 15 amino acids. The V and J ends lost 5 bases and 10 bases, in that order; junction bases with no gene match: 10. CDR3 coding DNA: TGTGCCAGCAGTGAAGGGACAGGGGGGTTGGAACCCCAGCATTTT. It yields the protein CASSEGTGGLEPQHF.

The sample holds one count of this clone. V is TRBV9 and J is TRBJ2-7; D might be TRBD1 (5 bases). Germline V gene lookup returns CDR1 SGDLS and CDR2 YYNGEE. The CDR3 is 13 amino acids. With 0 bases removed from V and 1 base from J, the gap between germline ends came to 5 bases. This CDR3 reads CASSVGTSYEQYF. As DNA, the CDR3 is TGTGCCAGCAGCGTAGGGACATCCTACGAGCAGTACTTC.

CDR3 protein: CASSLPRVGNTGELFF. CDR3 DNA sequence: TGTGCCAGCAGCCTTCCCAGGGTGGGGAACACCGGGGAGCTGTTTTTT. This chain joins TRBV7-9 and TRBJ2-2, with D maybe TRBD1 (5 bases). Germline loops: CDR1 SEHNR, CDR2 FQNEAQ (reference sequence). Trimming stripped 5 bases from V and 1 base from J, with 14 bases between. CDR3 length: 16 residues.

This chain links TRBV19 with TRBJ1-1, with TRBD1 matching 9 bases. This CDR3 region has 12 residues. The V segment lost 6 bases and the J segment 6 bases; nucleotides outside the gene matches: 2. From germline, CDR1 is LNHDA and CDR2 SQIVND (reference sequence). This chain's CDR3 is CASRTGGAEAFF. The DNA of the CDR3 is TGTGCCAGTAGGACAGGGGGAGCTGAAGCTTTCTTT.

The chain recombines TRBV2 with TRBJ2-1; TRBD2 matches 9 bases. This CDR3 region has 14 residues. The V and J ends lost 6 bases and 8 bases, in that order; junction bases with no gene match: 8. Germline loops: CDR1 SNHLY, CDR2 FYNNEI. The CDR3 bases are TGTGCCAGCAGGGGGGGACTAGCCGGATATGAGCAGTTCTTC. This gives the protein CASRGGLAGYEQFF.

The chain carries TRBV5-1 and TRBJ1-1, with a possible D match to TRBD1 (5 bases). V was shortened by 0 bases and J by 2 bases, with 17 bases between the two germline ends. This CDR3 region has 17 residues. Germline CDR1 is SGHRS and CDR2 is YFSETQ. This CDR3 reads CASSLAYRTIQNTEAFF. In DNA form, the CDR3 reads TGCGCCAGCAGCTTGGCCTACAGGACGATCCAAAACACTGAAGCTTTCTTT. The variable domain in full, completed from reference TRBV5-1 and TRBJ1-1, reads KAGVTQTPRYLIKTRGQQVTLSCSPISGHRSVSWYQQTPGQGLQFLFEYFSETQRNKGNFPGRFSGRQFSNSRSEMNVSTLELGDSALYLCASSLAYRTIQNTEAFFGQGTRLTVV.

This clone has only one observation. CDR3 DNA sequence: TGTGCCATCAGTGAGTCGGGTACCGTGACAGCTGAAAATCAGCCCCAGCATTTT. Its protein product is CAISESGTVTAENQPQHF. The rearrangement joins TRBV10-3 to TRBJ1-5; the D gene is possibly TRBD1 (5 bases). The CDR3 consists of 18 residues. Trimming stripped 0 bases from V and 4 bases from J, with 19 bases between. Looked up from germline, CDR1 is ENHRY and CDR2 is SYGVKD.

V and J are TRBV27 and TRBJ1-1; possibly TRBD1 for D (6 bases). Trimming removed 4 bases from V and 4 bases from J, with 19 bases in between. This CDR3 comprises 16 residues. Germline values: CDR1 MNHEY, CDR2 SMNVEV (reference sequence). CDR3 DNA: TGTGCCAGCAGTTCCACGACAGGCTATTCGAGCACTGAAGCTTTCTTT. It translates to CASSSTTGYSSTEAFF.

Comments on this clone: The identical CDR3 is also encoded by other nucleotide sequences in the sample. The V call is TRBV7-9, the J call TRBJ1-2, with D possibly TRBD1 on 5 matching bases. Germline V gives CDR1 SEHNR, CDR2 FQNEAQ (reference sequence). The germline V and J ends were trimmed by 1 base and 6 bases, with 9 bases remaining between them. The CDR3 loop spans 13 amino acids. The CDR3 sequence: CASSLGQGDGYTF. The CDR3 DNA follows: TGTGCCAGCAGCTTAGGCCAGGGTGATGGCTACACCTTC.